This entry lists 13 T cell receptor beta chains sequenced from one sample in a study of blood T cell repertoires in COVID-19. Here immunoSEQ multiplex PCR was the method, and the copy in TCRdb shows in-frame clones only, minus some. The sample holds around 290,000 clones; 80% to 95% are singletons and the top ten take about 1.1%. Sequences were obtained from PBMCs or T cells enriched from blood (not recorded which). Receptors were obtained from a woman in her twenties or thirties who had recovered from COVID-19.

The chain is built from TRBV19 and TRBJ2-3; 8 nucleotides line up with TRBD1. Germline CDR1 is LNHDA and CDR2 is SQIVND (reference sequence). The CDR3 covers 13 residues. Losses at the gene ends were 5 bases for V and 4 bases for J; bases not matched to a gene: 2. The CDR3 region is CASSRTGSDTQYF. CDR3 DNA: TGTGCCAGTAGTCGGACAGGGTCAGATACGCAGTATTTT. Variable domain in full (rest from reference TRBV19 and TRBJ2-3): DGGITQSPKYLFRKEGQNVTLSCEQNLNHDAMYWYRQDPGQGLRLIYYSQIVNDFQKGDIAEGYSVSREKKESFPLTVTSAQKNPTAFYLCASSRTGSDTQYFGPGTRLTVL.

The gene calls are TRBV1 and TRBJ2-1; the tabulated D call, TRBD2, remains unverified against the DNA. TRBV1 has pseudogene status. The CDR3 contains 17 residues. The CDR3 is CTSSQARLAGERNEQFF. DNA of the CDR3: TGCACCAGCAGCCAAGCAAGACTAGCGGGAGAACGGAATGAGCAGTTCTTC.

This clone was recorded only once. The chain has TRBV18 and TRBJ1-1; no firm D call. CDR1 is KGHSH, CDR2 LQKENI, per germline. The CDR3 runs 15 residues. Trimming pared 2 bases from V and 1 base from J, leaving 11 bases between. CDR3 region: CASSPDGLANTEAFF. CDR3 nucleotide sequence: TGTGCCAGCTCACCAGATGGCCTAGCGAACACTGAAGCTTTCTTT.

V usage is TRBV19 and J usage is TRBJ2-7, with TRBD2 as a possible D gene (6 bases). Germline CDR1 is LNHDA and CDR2 is SQIVND (reference sequence). The CDR3 runs 12 residues. Trimming left V 9 bases short and J 3 bases short, with 12 bases between. The CDR3 DNA reads as TGTGCCAGCCGGGACGGGGGCTACGAGCAGTACTTC. Amino acid sequence: CASRDGGYEQYF.

The chain links TRBV7-8 to TRBJ2-1; 7 nucleotides align to TRBD1. Germline values: CDR1 SGHVS, CDR2 FQNEAQ. The CDR3 loop spans 16 amino acids. The V segment lost 2 bases and the J segment 4 bases; nucleotides outside the gene matches: 8. The CDR3 reads CASSLRPGTAYNEQFF. CDR3 DNA sequence: TGTGCCAGCAGCTTACGTCCCGGGACAGCTTACAATGAGCAGTTCTTC.

J is TRBJ2-6 and V is TRBV19; TRBD2 matches at 10 bases. The CDR3 spans 21 residues. V lost 9 bases and J lost 0; bases outside the gene matches: 20. Looked up from germline, CDR1 is LNHDA and CDR2 is SQIVND (reference sequence). CDR3 coding DNA: TGTGCCAGCAAACCTAGCGGGAGATCCAACCGTGGGAGCTCTGGGGCCAACGTCCTGACTTTC. The encoded protein is CASKPSGRSNRGSSGANVLTF.

The chain is built from TRBV30 and TRBJ1-1; weak D call: TRBD1 (6 bases). This CDR3 is 12 amino acids long. Germline CDR1 GTSNPN, CDR2 SVGIG (reference sequence). The V end was cut by 2 bases, the J end by 7 bases, with 11 bases between. CDR3 DNA sequence: TGTGCCTGGAGTTCACAGGGTGGTGAAGCTTTCTTT. Translating gives CAWSSQGGEAFF.

The CDR3 loop is CASSFDRGVGGSPLHF. CDR3 bases: TGTGCCAGCAGCTTCGACAGGGGCGTGGGAGGTTCACCCCTCCACTTT. The chain uses TRBV7-2 and TRBJ1-6; 8 bases are shared with TRBD1. Germline CDR1 and CDR2: SGHTA and FQGNSA. J gave up 9 bases and V 3 bases, and 10 bases lay outside the gene matches. The CDR3 totals 16 residues.

This clone appeared a single time. V is TRBV29-1 and J is TRBJ2-7; 7 nucleotides match TRBD1. Germline V gene data show CDR1 as SQVTM and CDR2 as ANQGSEA. With V trimmed by 0 bases and J by 2 bases, 7 bases remained unmatched. The CDR3 spans 15 residues. The CDR3 nucleotides read TGCAGCGTTGAAGATGGGGACAGTCGAGCCTACGAGCAGTACTTC. This gives the protein CSVEDGDSRAYEQYF.

The CDR3 loop is CASSQGPQGVVNTEAFF. Written as DNA, the CDR3 is TGTGCCAGCAGCCAAGGTCCACAGGGGGTTGTGAACACTGAAGCTTTCTTT. This sequence joins TRBV14 and TRBJ1-1, with 8 positions matching TRBD1. Germline V gives CDR1 SGHDN, CDR2 FVKESK. The CDR3 has 17 residues. V lost 1 base and J lost 0; bases outside the gene matches: 7. Together with reference TRBV14 and TRBJ1-1, the CDR3 gives the full variable domain: EAGVTQFPSHSVIEKGQTVTLRCDPISGHDNLYWYRRVMGKEIKFLLHFVKESKQDESGMPNNRFLAERTGGTYSTLKVQPAELEDSGVYFCASSQGPQGVVNTEAFFGQGTRLTVV.

CDR3 coding DNA: TGTGCCAGTAGTAGAGGAACTAGCGGGAGGGCCCAAGGGAGTACGCAGTATTTT. This encodes CASSRGTSGRAQGSTQYF. The V and J genes are TRBV19 and TRBJ2-3; 13 positions agree with TRBD2. Germline CDR1 reads LNHDA; CDR2 reads SQIVND (reference sequence). The CDR3 contains 18 residues. Losses at the gene ends were 4 bases for V and 8 bases for J; bases not matched to a gene: 15.

The J gene is TRBJ2-1, the V gene TRBV18; 7 nucleotides agree with TRBD1. Germline V gene lookup returns CDR1 KGHSH and CDR2 LQKENI. CDR3 length equals 15 residues. V was pared by 1 base and J by 4 bases, with 4 bases of the junction left unmatched. The CDR3 loop reads CASSPLGTAYNEQFF. CDR3 in DNA: TGTGCCAGCTCACCACTAGGGACAGCTTACAATGAGCAGTTCTTC.

The chain couples TRBV27 to TRBJ2-7; a possible D gene is TRBD1 (6 bases). With 9 bases removed from V and 6 bases from J, the gap between germline ends came to 24 bases. The CDR3 spans 15 residues. Germline V gene lookup returns CDR1 MNHEY and CDR2 SMNVEV (reference sequence). The CDR3 loop is CARPFQQGGSCEQYF. CDR3 DNA: TGTGCCAGGCCCTTTCAACAGGGCGGATCGTGCGAGCAGTACTTC.